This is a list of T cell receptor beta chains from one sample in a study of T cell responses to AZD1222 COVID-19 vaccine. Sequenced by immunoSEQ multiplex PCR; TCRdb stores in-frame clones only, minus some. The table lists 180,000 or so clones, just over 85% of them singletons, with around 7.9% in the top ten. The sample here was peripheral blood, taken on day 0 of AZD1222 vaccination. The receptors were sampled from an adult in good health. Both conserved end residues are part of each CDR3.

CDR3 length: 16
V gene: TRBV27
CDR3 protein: CASSPVQGRVLYEQYF

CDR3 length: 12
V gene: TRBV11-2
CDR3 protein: CASSLGRNTIYF

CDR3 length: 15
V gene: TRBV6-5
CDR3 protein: CASSYWTGSSYEQYF

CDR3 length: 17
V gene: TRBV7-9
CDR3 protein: CASIRASGGSNTGELFF

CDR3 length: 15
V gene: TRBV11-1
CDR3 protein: CASSLGGGPQETQYF

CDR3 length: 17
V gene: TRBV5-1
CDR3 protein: CASSLAGTRGRDEKLFF

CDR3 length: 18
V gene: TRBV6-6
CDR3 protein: CASSPYDLDRDSNQPQHF

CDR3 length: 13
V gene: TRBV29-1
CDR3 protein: CSVEGRANYGYTF

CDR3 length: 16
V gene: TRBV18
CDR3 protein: CASSPTGQASNQPQHF

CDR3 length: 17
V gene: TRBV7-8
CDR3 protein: CASSLAWPGGSGTEAFF

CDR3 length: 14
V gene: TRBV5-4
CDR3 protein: CASSHRTANSPLHF

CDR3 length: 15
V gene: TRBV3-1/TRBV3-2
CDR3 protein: CASSQVGGLNTEAFF

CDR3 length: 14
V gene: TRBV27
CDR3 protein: CASSPRQEPYEQYF

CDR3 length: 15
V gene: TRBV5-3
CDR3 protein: CARSSTGHGTDTQYF

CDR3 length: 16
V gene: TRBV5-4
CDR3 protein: CASSLKPGQGSYEQYF

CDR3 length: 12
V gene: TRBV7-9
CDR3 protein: CASSRVPNEQYF

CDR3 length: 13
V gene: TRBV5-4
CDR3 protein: CASSPNQGGEQYF

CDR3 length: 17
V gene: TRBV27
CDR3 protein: CASSHRTSGGYQETQYF

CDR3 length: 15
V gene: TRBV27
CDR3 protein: CASSPHRRSNQPQHF

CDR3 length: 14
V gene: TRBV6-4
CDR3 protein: CASSDFPVSFGYTF

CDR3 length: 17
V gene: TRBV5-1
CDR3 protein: CASSSGTGVLVGYGYTF

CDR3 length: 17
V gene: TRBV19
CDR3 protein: CASTNRREDREGHEQYF

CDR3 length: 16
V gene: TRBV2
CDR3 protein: CASSEGRGAVTGELFF

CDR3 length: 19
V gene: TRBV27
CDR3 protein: CASSLFPVGGPSGHEKLFF

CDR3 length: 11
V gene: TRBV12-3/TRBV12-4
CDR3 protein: CASSSTYEQYF

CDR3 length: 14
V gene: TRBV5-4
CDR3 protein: CASSFRGLGNEQFF

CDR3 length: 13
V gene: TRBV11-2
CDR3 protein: CASSPTESYGYTF

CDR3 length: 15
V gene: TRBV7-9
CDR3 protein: CASSSQGGIEETQYF

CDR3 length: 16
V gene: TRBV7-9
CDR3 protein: CASSLAGRGFNQPQHF

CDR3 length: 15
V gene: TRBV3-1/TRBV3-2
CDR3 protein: CASSLRRVRDSPLHF

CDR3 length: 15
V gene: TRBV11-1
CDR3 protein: CASSLARLSTDTQYF

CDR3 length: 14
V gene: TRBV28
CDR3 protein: CASSTTGGRNEQYF

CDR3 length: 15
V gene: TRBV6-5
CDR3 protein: CASSYSAPSSTEAFF

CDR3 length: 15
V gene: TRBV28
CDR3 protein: CASSQPGQGLNTIYF

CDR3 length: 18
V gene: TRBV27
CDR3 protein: CASSLMSKRGTGYNEQFF

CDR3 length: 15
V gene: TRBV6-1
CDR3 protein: CASSEYRANTGELFF

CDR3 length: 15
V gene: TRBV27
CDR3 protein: CASSSIAGGPNEQFF

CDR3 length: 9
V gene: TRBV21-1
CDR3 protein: CARDYGYTF

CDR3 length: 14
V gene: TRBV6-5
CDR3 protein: CASSYRSVGTEAFF

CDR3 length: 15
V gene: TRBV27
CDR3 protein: CASSLLGPGHSPLHF

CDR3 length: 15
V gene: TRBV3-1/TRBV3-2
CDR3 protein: CASSQGTRTNEKLFF

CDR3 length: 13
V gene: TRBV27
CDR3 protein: CASSTVMNTEAFF

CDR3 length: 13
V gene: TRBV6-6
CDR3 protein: CASTGQVSYEQYF

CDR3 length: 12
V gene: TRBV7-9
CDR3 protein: CASSTDREPQHF

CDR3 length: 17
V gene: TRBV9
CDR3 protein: CASSQGLAGTLGHEQFF

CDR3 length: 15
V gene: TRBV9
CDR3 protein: CASSVGGDSLYGYTF

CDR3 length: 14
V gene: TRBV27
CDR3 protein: CASSLSTAGGEQFF

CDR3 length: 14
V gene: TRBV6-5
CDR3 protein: CASRTGAPNSPLHF

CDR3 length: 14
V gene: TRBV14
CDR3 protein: CASSQALAKNIQYF

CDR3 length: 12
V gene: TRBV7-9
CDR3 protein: CASSLSRDIQYF

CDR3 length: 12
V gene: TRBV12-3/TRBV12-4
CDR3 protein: CASSFPGNEQYF

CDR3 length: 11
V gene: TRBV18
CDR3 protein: CASPRSYGYTF

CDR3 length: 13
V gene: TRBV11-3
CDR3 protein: CASSLDSNSPLHF

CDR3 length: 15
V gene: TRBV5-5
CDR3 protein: CASSLYLGNTDTQYF

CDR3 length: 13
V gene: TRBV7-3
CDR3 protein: CASSLTPGQPQHF

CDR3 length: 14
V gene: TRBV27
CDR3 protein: CASSWTGDSYEQYF

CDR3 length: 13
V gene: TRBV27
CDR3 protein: CASGPLGFDEQFF

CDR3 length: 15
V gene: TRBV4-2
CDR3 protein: CASSQVGQGDNEQFF